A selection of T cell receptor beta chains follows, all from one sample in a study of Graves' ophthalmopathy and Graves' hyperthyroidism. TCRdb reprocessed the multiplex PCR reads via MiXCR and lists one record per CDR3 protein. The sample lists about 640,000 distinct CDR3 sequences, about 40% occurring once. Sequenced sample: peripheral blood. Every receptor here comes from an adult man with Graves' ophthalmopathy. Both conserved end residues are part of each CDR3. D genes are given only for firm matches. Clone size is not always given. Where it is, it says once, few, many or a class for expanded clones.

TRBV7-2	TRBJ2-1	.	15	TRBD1	TGTGCCAGCAGCACTCAGGACAGGCGTTGGAATGAGCAGTTCTTC	CASSTQDRRWNEQFF
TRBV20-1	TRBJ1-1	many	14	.	TGCAGTGCTAGAGTGGGAGGGACGGACACTGAAGCTTTCTTT	CSARVGGTDTEAFF
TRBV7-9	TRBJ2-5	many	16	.	TGTGCCAGCAGCGTTCCGGGACCCCGCTTGGGAGAGACCCAGTACTTC	CASSVPGPRLGETQYF
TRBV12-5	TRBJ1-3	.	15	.	TGTGCTAGTGGTTTGGCACGGAGCTCTGGAAGCACCATATATTTT	CASGLARSSGSTIYF
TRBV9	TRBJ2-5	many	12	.	TGTGCCAGCAGTGGGCCTGAAGAGACCCAGTACTTC	CASSGPEETQYF
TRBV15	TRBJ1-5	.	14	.	TGTGCCACCAGCAGTGAACAGTTTAAGCAGCCCCAGCATTTT	CATSSEQFKQPQHF
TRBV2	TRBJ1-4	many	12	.	TGTGCCAGCACCCAGGATCTAAGGGGACTGTTTTTT	CASTQDLRGLFF
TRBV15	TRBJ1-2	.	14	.	TGTGCCACCAGCAGAGTGGGGGCGCGATATGGCTACACCTTC	CATSRVGARYGYTF
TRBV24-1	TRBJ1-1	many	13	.	TGTGCCACCAGCGAGGCCGGGTACACTGAAGCTTTCTTT	CATSEAGYTEAFF
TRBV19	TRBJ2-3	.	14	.	TGTGCCAGTAAGGATCTAGTGTCGGCAGATACGCAGTATTTT	CASKDLVSADTQYF
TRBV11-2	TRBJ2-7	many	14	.	TGTGCCAGCAGCTTAGTGGGGCAGGTACGCGAGCAGTACTTC	CASSLVGQVREQYF
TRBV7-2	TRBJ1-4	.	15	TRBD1	TGTGCCAGCAGCTGGACTAGGACAGGGAATGAAAAACTGTTTTTT	CASSWTRTGNEKLFF
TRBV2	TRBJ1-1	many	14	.	TGTGCCAGCACCGAGGGGTACGGTTCTTGGGAAGCTTTCTTT	CASTEGYGSWEAFF
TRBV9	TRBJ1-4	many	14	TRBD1	TGTGCCAGCAGCGTGGGACAGGGAGGTGAAAAACTGTTTTTT	CASSVGQGGEKLFF
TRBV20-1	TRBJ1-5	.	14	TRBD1	TGCAGTGCTAGACGGGGGACAGGGGATGAGCCCCAGCATTTT	CSARRGTGDEPQHF
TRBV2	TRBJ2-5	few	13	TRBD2	TGTGCCAGCACCTCGTCGGGGGGAGAGACCCAGTACTTC	CASTSSGGETQYF
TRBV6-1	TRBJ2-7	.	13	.	TGTGCCAGCAGTTGGGCGGGAAAGGACGAGCAGTACTTC	CASSWAGKDEQYF
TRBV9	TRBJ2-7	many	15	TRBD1	TGTGCCAGCAGCGTCGGGACAGGGGGCGGTTACGAGCAGTACTTC	CASSVGTGGGYEQYF
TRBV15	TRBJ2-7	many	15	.	TGTGCCACCAGCAAACCCGGACAGATGTCCTACGAGCAGTACTTC	CATSKPGQMSYEQYF
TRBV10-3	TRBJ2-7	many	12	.	TGTGCCAGCAGTGATTTCGGAGCAGGACAGTACTTC	CASSDFGAGQYF
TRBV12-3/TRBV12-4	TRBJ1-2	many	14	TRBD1	TGTGCCAGCAGTTTACGGGACAGGGCCTATGGCTACACCTTC	CASSLRDRAYGYTF
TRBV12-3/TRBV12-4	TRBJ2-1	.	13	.	TGTGCCAGCAGTGACGGGGCTAACAATGAGCAGTTCTTC	CASSDGANNEQFF
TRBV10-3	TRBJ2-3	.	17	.	TGTGCCATCAGTGCGACCACCTCGTGGGGGAGCACAGATACGCAGTATTTT	CAISATTSWGSTDTQYF
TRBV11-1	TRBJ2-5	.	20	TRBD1	TGTGCCAGCAGCGGAACAGTCCCCAAGATAGCGGGACAGGGGGAAGAGACCCAGTACTTC	CASSGTVPKIAGQGEETQYF
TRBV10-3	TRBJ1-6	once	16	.	TGTGCCATCAGTGGATCCGGGACCGGCGGCAATTCACCCCTCCACTTT	CAISGSGTGGNSPLHF
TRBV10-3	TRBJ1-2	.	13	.	TGTGCCATCGAAGAGCCGAACGGCTACGGCTACACCTTC	CAIEEPNGYGYTF
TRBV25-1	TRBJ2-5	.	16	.	TGTGCCAGCAGCCAAGAAGAGCGTCTGGCCCAAGAGACCCAGTACTTC	CASSQEERLAQETQYF
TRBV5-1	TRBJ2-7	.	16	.	TGCGCCAGCAGCCTTCTGTCTGACGGGCTGGGATACGAGCAGTACTTC	CASSLLSDGLGYEQYF
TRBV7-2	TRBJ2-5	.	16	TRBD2	TGTGCCAGCAGTGCCGGACTAGCGGCCGGGGGGGAGACCCAGTACTTC	CASSAGLAAGGETQYF
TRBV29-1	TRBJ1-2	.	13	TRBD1	TGCAGCTCACGGGGACAGAATAACTATGGCTACACCTTC	CSSRGQNNYGYTF
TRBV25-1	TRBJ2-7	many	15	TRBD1	TGTGCCAGCAGTGAATTGAACAGGGGGGCCTACGAGCAGTACTTC	CASSELNRGAYEQYF
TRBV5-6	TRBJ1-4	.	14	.	TGTGCCAGCAGCTTGACGTACGTTCGTGAAAAACTGTTTTTT	CASSLTYVREKLFF
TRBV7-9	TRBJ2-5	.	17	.	TGTGCCAGCAGCTTAGGGCCACACAGGGAATGGCGAGAGACCCAGTACTTC	CASSLGPHREWRETQYF
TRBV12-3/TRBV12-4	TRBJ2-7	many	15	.	TGTGCCAGCAGTTTAGCGACTAGTCTCTCCTACGAGCAGTACTTC	CASSLATSLSYEQYF
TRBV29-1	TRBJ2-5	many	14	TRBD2	TGCAGCGTTGGTTCCGGCGGGAGGAGAGAGACCCAGTACTTC	CSVGSGGRRETQYF
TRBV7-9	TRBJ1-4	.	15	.	TGTGCCAGCAGCCCAGGCATCAGGTTTCAAGAAAAACTGTTTTTT	CASSPGIRFQEKLFF
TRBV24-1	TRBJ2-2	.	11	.	TGTGCCACCTCTACGCTCGGGGAGCTGTTTTTT	CATSTLGELFF
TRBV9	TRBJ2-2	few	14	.	TGTGCCAGCAGCGTAGAACCCGGGAGCGGTGAGCTGTTTTTT	CASSVEPGSGELFF
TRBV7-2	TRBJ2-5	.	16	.	TGTGCCAGCAGCCGCCAATCCGGGACGGCCCAAGAGACCCAGTACTTC	CASSRQSGTAQETQYF
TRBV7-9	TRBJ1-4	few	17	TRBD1	TGTGCCAGCAGCCAAGACAGGGGGGTAGCAACTAATGAAAAACTGTTTTTT	CASSQDRGVATNEKLFF
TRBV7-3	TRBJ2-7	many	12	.	TGTGCCAGCAGCACCAGCAATGGAGAGCAGTACTTC	CASSTSNGEQYF
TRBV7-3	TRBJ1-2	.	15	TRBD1	TGTGCCAGCAGCTCGACAGGGGGCGTTAACTATGGCTACACCTTC	CASSSTGGVNYGYTF
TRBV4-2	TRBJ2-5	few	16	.	TGTGCCAGCAGCCAAGAGTGGAGCGAAGCCCAAGAGACCCAGTACTTC	CASSQEWSEAQETQYF
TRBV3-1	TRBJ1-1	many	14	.	TGTGCCAGCAGCCAAGCAGGGGAAGGCACTGAAGCTTTCTTT	CASSQAGEGTEAFF
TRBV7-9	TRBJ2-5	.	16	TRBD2	TGTGCCAGCACCTACCCGCCAGCGGGGCGACAAGAGACCCAGTACTTC	CASTYPPAGRQETQYF
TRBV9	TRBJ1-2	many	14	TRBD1	TGTGCCAGCGGACAGGGGTCCTCTAACTATGGCTACACCTTC	CASGQGSSNYGYTF
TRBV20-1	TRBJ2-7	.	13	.	TGCAGTGCTCCCCGAGGAGGAGGATACGAGCAGTACTTC	CSAPRGGGYEQYF
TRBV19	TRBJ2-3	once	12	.	TGTGCCAGTAGTATAGGGGGAGATACGCAGTATTTT	CASSIGGDTQYF
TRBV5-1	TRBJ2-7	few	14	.	TGCGCCAGCAGCTTGGCTAGCGTCTCCTACGAGCAGTACTTC	CASSLASVSYEQYF
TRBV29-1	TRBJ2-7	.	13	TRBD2	TGCAGCGTTGTTGGCGGGAGCTACAATGAGCAGTACTTC	CSVVGGSYNEQYF
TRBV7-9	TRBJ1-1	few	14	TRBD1	TGTGCCAGCAGTCCCGGGACAGGGGACACTGAAGCTTTCTTT	CASSPGTGDTEAFF
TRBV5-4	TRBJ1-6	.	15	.	TGTGCCAGCAGTCCCGGCCGGGTTCCTAATTCACCCCTCCACTTT	CASSPGRVPNSPLHF
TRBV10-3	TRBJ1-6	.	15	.	TGTGCCAGCAGTTACTCGAGGGGGGGAAATTCACCCCTCCACTTT	CASSYSRGGNSPLHF
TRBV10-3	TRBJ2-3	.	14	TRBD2	TGTGCCACCCTCTATCCGCGGGGGTCAGATACGCAGTATTTT	CATLYPRGSDTQYF
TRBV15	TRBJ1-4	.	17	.	TGTGCCACCAGCAGAGACGGTTACTCTGGGGCCGATGAAAAACTGTTTTTT	CATSRDGYSGADEKLFF